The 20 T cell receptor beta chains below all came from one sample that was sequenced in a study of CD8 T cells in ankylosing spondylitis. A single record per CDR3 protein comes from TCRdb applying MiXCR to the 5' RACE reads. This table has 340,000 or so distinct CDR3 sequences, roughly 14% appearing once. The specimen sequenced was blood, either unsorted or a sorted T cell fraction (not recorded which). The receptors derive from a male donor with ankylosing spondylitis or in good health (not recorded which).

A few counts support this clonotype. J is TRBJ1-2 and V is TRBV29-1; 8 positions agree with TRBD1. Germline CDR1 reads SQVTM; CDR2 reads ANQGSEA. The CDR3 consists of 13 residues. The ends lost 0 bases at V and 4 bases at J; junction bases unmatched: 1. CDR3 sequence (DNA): TGCAGCGTTGAAGATCAGGGGGCCTATGGCTACACCTTC. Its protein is CSVEDQGAYGYTF. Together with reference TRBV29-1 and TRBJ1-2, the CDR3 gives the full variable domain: SAVISQKPSRDICQRGTSLTIQCQVDSQVTMMFWYRQQPGQSLTLIATANQGSEATYESGFVIDKFPISRPNLTFSTLTVSNMSPEDSSIYLCSVEDQGAYGYTFGSGTRLTVV.

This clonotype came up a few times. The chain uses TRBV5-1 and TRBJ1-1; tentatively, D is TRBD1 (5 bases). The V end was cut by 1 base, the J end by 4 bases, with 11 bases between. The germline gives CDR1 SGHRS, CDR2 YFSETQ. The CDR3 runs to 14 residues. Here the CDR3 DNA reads TGCGCCAGCAGCTTGAGCTCCGGGGCCACTGAAGCTTTCTTT. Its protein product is CASSLSSGATEAFF. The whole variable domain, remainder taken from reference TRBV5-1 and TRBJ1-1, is KAGVTQTPRYLIKTRGQQVTLSCSPISGHRSVSWYQQTPGQGLQFLFEYFSETQRNKGNFPGRFSGRQFSNSRSEMNVSTLELGDSALYLCASSLSSGATEAFFGQGTRLTVV.

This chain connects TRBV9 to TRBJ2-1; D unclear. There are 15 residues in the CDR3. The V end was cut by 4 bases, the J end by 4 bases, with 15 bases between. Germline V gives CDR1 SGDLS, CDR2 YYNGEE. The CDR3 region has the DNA TGTGCCAGCAGCCGACCACCGGACCATTACAATGAGCAGTTCTTC. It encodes CASSRPPDHYNEQFF.

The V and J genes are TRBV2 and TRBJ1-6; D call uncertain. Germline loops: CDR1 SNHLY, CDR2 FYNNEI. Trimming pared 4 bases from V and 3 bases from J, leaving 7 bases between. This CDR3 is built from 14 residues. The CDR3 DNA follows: TGTGCCAGCAGTGCGGACTACTATAATTCACCCCTCCACTTT. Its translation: CASSADYYNSPLHF.

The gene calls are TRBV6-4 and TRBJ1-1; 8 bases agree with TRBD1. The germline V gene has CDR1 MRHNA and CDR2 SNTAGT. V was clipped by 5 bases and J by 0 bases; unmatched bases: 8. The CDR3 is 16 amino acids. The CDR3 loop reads CASSSHRGKMNTEAFF. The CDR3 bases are TGTGCCAGCAGTTCGCACAGGGGGAAAATGAACACTGAAGCTTTCTTT.

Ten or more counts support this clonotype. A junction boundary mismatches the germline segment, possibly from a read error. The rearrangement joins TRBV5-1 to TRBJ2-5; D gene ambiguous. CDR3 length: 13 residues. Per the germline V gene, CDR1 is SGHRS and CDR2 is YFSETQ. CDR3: CASSLAGRETQYF. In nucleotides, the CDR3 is TGTGCCAGCAGCTTAGCAGGACGGGAGACCCAGTACTTC.

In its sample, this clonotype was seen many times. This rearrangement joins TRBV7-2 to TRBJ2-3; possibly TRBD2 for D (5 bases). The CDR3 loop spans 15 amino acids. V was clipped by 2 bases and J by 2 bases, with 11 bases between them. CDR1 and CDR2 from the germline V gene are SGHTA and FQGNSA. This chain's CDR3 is CASSLRRIDTDTQYF. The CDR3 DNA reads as TGTGCCAGCAGCTTACGGAGGATTGACACAGATACGCAGTATTTT.

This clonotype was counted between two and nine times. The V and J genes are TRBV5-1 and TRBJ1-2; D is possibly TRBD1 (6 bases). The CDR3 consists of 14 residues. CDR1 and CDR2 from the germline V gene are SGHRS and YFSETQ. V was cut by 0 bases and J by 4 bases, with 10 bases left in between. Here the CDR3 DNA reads TGCGCCAGCAGCTTGGACAGGGCCGGCTATGGCTACACCTTC. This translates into CASSLDRAGYGYTF.

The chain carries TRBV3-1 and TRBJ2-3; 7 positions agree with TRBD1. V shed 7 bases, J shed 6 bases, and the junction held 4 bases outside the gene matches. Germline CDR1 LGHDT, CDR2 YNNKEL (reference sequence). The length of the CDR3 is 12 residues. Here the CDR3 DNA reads TGTGCCAGCAATAGGGGGCGGGATACGCAGTATTTT. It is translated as CASNRGRDTQYF.

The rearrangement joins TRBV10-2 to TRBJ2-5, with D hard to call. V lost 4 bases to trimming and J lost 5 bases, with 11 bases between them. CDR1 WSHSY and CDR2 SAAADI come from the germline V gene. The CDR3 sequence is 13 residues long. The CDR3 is CASSGTLQETQYF. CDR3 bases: TGCGCCAGCAGTGGGACCCTCCAGGAGACCCAGTACTTC.

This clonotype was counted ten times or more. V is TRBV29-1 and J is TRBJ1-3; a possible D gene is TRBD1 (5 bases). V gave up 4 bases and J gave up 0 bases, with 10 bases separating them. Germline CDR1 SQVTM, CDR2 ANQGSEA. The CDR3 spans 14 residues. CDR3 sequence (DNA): TGCAGCGTTGTGACAGATTTCTCTGGAAACACCATATATTTT. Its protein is CSVVTDFSGNTIYF.

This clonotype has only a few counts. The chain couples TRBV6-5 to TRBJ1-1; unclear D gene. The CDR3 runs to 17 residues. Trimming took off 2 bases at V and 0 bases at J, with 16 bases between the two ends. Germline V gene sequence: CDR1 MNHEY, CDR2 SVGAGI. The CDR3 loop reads CASSYAWSESMNTEAFF. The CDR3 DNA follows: TGTGCCAGCAGTTACGCTTGGAGTGAGTCTATGAACACTGAAGCTTTCTTT.

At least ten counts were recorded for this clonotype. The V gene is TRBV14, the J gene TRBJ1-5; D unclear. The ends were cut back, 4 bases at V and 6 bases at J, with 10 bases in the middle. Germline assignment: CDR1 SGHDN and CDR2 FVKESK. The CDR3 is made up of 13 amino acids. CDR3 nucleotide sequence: TGTGCCAGCAGCCTAAACGGCGCTCAGCCCCAGCATTTT. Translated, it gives CASSLNGAQPQHF.

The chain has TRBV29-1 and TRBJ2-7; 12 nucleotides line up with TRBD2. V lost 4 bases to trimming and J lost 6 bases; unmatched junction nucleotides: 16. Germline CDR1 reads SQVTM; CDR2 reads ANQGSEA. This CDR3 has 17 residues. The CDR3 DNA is TGCAGCGTTGCCCGACTAGCGGGAGCCGAAGTCATGGGCGAGCAGTACTTC. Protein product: CSVARLAGAEVMGEQYF.

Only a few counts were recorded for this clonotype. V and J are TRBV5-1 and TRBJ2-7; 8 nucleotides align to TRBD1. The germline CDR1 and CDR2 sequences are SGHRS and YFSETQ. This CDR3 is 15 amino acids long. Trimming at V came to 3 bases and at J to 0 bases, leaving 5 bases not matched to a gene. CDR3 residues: CASSWDRLPSYEQYF. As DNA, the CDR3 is TGCGCCAGCAGCTGGGACAGGTTACCCTCCTACGAGCAGTACTTC.

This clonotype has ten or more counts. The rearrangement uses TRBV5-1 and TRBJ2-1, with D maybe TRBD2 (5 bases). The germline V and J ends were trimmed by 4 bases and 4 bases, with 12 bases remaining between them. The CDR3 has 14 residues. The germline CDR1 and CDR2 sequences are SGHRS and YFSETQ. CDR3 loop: CASSPNAGYNEQFF. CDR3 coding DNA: TGCGCCAGCAGCCCTAACGCGGGTTACAATGAGCAGTTCTTC. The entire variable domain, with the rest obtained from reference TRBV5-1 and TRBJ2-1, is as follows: KAGVTQTPRYLIKTRGQQVTLSCSPISGHRSVSWYQQTPGQGLQFLFEYFSETQRNKGNFPGRFSGRQFSNSRSEMNVSTLELGDSALYLCASSPNAGYNEQFFGPGTRLTVL.

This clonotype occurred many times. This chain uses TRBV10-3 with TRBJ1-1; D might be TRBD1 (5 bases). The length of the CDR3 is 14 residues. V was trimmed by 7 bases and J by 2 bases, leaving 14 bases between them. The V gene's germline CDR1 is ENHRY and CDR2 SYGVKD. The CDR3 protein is CAIISGGGNTEAFF. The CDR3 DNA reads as TGTGCCATCATCAGTGGTGGGGGTAACACTGAAGCTTTCTTT.

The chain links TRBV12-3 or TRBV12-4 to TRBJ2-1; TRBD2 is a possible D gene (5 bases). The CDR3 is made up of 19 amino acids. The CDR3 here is CTISLIRGSALSSYNEQFF. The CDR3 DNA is TGTACCATCAGTTTAATCCGGGGTAGCGCGTTGAGCTCCTACAATGAGCAGTTCTTC.

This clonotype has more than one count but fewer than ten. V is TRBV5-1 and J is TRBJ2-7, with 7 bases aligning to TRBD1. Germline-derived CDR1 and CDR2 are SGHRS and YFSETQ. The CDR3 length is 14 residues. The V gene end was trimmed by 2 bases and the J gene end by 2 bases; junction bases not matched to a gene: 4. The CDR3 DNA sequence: TGCGCCAGCAGCTTCCGACAGGGACCCTACGAGCAGTACTTC. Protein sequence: CASSFRQGPYEQYF. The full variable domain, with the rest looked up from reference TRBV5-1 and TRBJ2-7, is KAGVTQTPRYLIKTRGQQVTLSCSPISGHRSVSWYQQTPGQGLQFLFEYFSETQRNKGNFPGRFSGRQFSNSRSEMNVSTLELGDSALYLCASSFRQGPYEQYFGPGTRLTVT.

The CDR3 DNA is TGTGCCAGTAGTACCCAGACAGGAGGGACTTATAATTCACCCCTCCACTTT. Translation: CASSTQTGGTYNSPLHF. The chain links TRBV19 to TRBJ1-6; a weak D match, TRBD1 (6 bases). Germline V gives CDR1 LNHDA, CDR2 SQIVND (reference sequence). Trimming pared 4 bases from V and 4 bases from J, leaving 17 bases between. CDR3 length: 17 amino acids.